These T cell receptor beta chains were read from a single sample in a study of cytomegalovirus exposure and HLA in healthy donors. Method: immunoSEQ multiplex PCR; TCRdb's copy keeps in-frame clones and lacks some. Among roughly 180,000 clones listed, 79% were seen once. Sequencing was performed on PBMCs. These receptors were collected from a girl under 18 in good health and CMV-seropositive. The CDR3 runs from the conserved cysteine through the conserved F or W. Size values are once, few and many counts, or a class for expanded clones, and some rows have none.

clone size: .; J gene: TRBJ1-1; V gene: TRBV7-9; CDR3 protein: CASSLEGAGTEAFF
clone size: .; J gene: TRBJ1-6; V gene: TRBV18; CDR3 protein: CASSPGPSYNSPLHF
clone size: .; J gene: TRBJ1-4; V gene: TRBV6-5; CDR3 protein: CASSTGLARGEKLFF
clone size: .; J gene: TRBJ1-4; V gene: TRBV12-5; CDR3 protein: CASRYGRTNEKLFF
clone size: .; J gene: TRBJ1-1; V gene: TRBV7-2; CDR3 protein: CASSLGGRTEAFF
clone size: .; J gene: TRBJ1-4; V gene: TRBV5-4; CDR3 protein: CASSFSGTGDEKLFF
clone size: .; J gene: TRBJ2-2; V gene: TRBV15; CDR3 protein: CATSRVLKRTSGDVGELFF
clone size: .; J gene: TRBJ1-3; V gene: TRBV4-1; CDR3 protein: CASSQPRTGRGNTIYF
clone size: few; J gene: TRBJ2-2; V gene: TRBV11-3; CDR3 protein: CASSPSIGGTGELFF
clone size: .; J gene: TRBJ1-2; V gene: TRBV4-3; CDR3 protein: CASSQWTGAYGYTF
clone size: .; J gene: TRBJ2-7; V gene: TRBV19; CDR3 protein: CASGTTFTEQYF
clone size: .; J gene: TRBJ2-6; V gene: TRBV4-3; CDR3 protein: CASSQDTRGDGANVLTF
clone size: few; J gene: TRBJ2-1; V gene: TRBV11-2; CDR3 protein: CASSSTPGQTSAYNEQFF
clone size: .; J gene: TRBJ1-5; V gene: TRBV18; CDR3 protein: CASSHGTGGASGNQPQHF
clone size: .; J gene: TRBJ1-2; V gene: TRBV7-2; CDR3 protein: CASSLIGQGYTF
clone size: .; J gene: TRBJ2-5; V gene: TRBV29-1; CDR3 protein: CSVIGQETQYF
clone size: .; J gene: TRBJ2-5; V gene: TRBV30; CDR3 protein: CAMGNAGPYQETQYF
clone size: .; J gene: TRBJ2-1; V gene: TRBV5-4; CDR3 protein: CASSLVWEDKGQFF
clone size: .; J gene: TRBJ2-7; V gene: TRBV9; CDR3 protein: CASSVQQGPSYEQYF
clone size: .; J gene: TRBJ1-6; V gene: TRBV7-8; CDR3 protein: CASSPGQSSYNSPLHF
clone size: .; J gene: TRBJ1-2; V gene: TRBV11-2; CDR3 protein: CASSSLERAYYGYTF
clone size: once; J gene: TRBJ1-1; V gene: TRBV5-1; CDR3 protein: CASSPAGGYTEAFF
clone size: .; J gene: TRBJ1-6; V gene: TRBV5-1; CDR3 protein: CASSASTGALRSPLHF
clone size: few; J gene: TRBJ2-1; V gene: TRBV19; CDR3 protein: CASTASGGTYNEQFF
clone size: .; J gene: TRBJ2-7; V gene: TRBV9; CDR3 protein: CASSVAGGPGSGDEQYF
clone size: few; J gene: TRBJ1-1; V gene: TRBV5-6; CDR3 protein: CASSLVGWGESMNTEAFF
clone size: .; J gene: TRBJ2-5; V gene: TRBV2; CDR3 protein: CASSEARGGGSRETQYF
clone size: .; J gene: TRBJ2-5; V gene: TRBV5-6; CDR3 protein: CASSKGLRGETQYF
clone size: once; J gene: TRBJ2-1; V gene: TRBV6-5; CDR3 protein: CASSKTSGGAYEQFF
clone size: .; J gene: TRBJ1-6; V gene: TRBV5-6; CDR3 protein: CASSLIGLDRTGYPDPLHF
clone size: .; J gene: TRBJ2-1; V gene: TRBV9; CDR3 protein: CASSPLGLDNEQFF
clone size: .; J gene: TRBJ2-3; V gene: TRBV9; CDR3 protein: CASSVGGTGVNTQYF
clone size: .; J gene: TRBJ2-3; V gene: TRBV27; CDR3 protein: CASSLSGFSGLTDTQYF
clone size: .; J gene: TRBJ1-5; V gene: TRBV6-5; CDR3 protein: CASSEGTLPQHF
clone size: .; J gene: TRBJ2-5; V gene: TRBV7-9; CDR3 protein: CASSWVDSVTETQYF
clone size: few; J gene: TRBJ2-5; V gene: TRBV25-1; CDR3 protein: CASSLTGQAGETQYF
clone size: .; J gene: TRBJ2-2; V gene: TRBV15; CDR3 protein: CATSRGSGWDTGELFF
clone size: .; J gene: TRBJ2-1; V gene: TRBV4-3; CDR3 protein: CASSQDRGYEQFF
clone size: few; J gene: TRBJ2-3; V gene: TRBV5-7; CDR3 protein: CASSSTSGDTDTQYF
clone size: .; J gene: TRBJ2-5; V gene: TRBV2; CDR3 protein: CASSESSGNGAQYF
clone size: .; J gene: TRBJ1-6; V gene: TRBV19; CDR3 protein: CASTPGRVPNSPLHF
clone size: .; J gene: TRBJ1-2; V gene: TRBV6-5; CDR3 protein: CASSPTAQGYVGYTF
clone size: .; J gene: TRBJ1-3; V gene: TRBV9; CDR3 protein: CASSVGQRNTIYF
clone size: .; J gene: TRBJ2-3; V gene: TRBV2; CDR3 protein: CASRQGSTDTQYF
clone size: .; J gene: TRBJ2-3; V gene: TRBV4-1; CDR3 protein: CASSQATKDTQYF